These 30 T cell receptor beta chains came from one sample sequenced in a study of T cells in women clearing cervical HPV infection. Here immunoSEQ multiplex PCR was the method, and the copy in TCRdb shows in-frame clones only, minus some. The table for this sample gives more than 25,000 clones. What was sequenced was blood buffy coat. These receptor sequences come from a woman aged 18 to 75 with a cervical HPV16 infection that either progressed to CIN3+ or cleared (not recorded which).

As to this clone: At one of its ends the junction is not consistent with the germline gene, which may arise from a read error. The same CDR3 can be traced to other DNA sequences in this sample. The CDR3 sequence: CASSSERNTIYF. The DNA read from the CDR3 is TGTGCCAGCTCATCAGAGAGAAACACG. The chain links TRBV18 to TRBJ1-3; unclear D gene. The sequence runs out 3 residues before the end of the CDR3; the remainder is reconstructed from the germline J gene. In germline, CDR1 is KGHSH, CDR2 LQKENI. The CDR3 has 12 residues.

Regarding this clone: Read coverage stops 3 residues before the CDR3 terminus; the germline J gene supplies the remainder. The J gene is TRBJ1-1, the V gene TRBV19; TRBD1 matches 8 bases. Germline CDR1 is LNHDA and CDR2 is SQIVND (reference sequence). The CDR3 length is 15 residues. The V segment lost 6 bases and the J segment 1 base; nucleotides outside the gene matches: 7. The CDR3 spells CASRDRARGNTEAFF. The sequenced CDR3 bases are TGTGCCAGTAGGGACAGGGCCCGGGGGAACACTGAA.

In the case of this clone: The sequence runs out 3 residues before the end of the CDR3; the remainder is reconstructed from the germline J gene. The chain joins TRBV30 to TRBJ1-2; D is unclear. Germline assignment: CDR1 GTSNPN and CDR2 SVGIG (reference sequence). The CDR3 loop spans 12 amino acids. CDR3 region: CAWSSPTYDYTF. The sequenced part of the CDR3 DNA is TGTGCCTGGAGCTCGCCAACCTACGAC.

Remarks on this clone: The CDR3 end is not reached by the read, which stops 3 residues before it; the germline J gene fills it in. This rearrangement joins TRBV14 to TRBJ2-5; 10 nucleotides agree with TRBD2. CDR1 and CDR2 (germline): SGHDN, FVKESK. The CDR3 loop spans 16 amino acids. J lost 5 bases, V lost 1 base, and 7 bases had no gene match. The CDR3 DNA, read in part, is TGTGCCAGCAGCCAAGTCGCTAGCGGGAGATTGGAGACC. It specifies CASSQVASGRLET. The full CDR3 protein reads CASSQVASGRLETQYF.

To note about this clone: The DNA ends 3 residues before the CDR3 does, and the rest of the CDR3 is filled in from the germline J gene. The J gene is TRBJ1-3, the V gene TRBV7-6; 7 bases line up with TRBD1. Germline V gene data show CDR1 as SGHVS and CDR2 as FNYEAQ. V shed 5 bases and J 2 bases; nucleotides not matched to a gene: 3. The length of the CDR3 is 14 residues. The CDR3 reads CASSPTGAGNTIYF. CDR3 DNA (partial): TGTGCCAGCAGCCCTACAGGGGCTGGAAACACC.

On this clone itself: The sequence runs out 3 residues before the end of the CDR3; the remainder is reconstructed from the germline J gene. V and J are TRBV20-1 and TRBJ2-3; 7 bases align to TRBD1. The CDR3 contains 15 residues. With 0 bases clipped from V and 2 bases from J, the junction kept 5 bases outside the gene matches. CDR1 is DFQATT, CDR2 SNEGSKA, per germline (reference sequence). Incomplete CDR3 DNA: TGCAGTGCTAGAGATCCAGGGGGAAACACAGATACG. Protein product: CSARDPGGNTDT. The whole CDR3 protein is CSARDPGGNTDTQYF.

CDR3 bases read: TGTGCCAGCAGCCAAGTGGGCAGTCGA. This translates into CASSQVGSR. The complete CDR3 protein is CASSQVGSRAFF. The chain has TRBV14 and TRBJ1-1; D gene uncertain. The CDR3 extends 3 residues past the end of the read, so its final part is completed from the germline J gene. The V gene's germline CDR1 is SGHDN and CDR2 FVKESK. CDR3 length equals 12 residues.

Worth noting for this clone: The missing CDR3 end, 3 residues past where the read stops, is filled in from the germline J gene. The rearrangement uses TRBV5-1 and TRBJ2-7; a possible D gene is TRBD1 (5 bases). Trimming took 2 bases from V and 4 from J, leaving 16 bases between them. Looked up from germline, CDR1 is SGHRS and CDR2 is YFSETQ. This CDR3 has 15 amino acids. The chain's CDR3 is CASSFERQNIYEQYF. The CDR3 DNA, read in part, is TGCGCCAGCAGCTTCGAAAGACAGAATATTTACGAG. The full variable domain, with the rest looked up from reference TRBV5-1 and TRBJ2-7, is KAGVTQTPRYLIKTRGQQVTLSCSPISGHRSVSWYQQTPGQGLQFLFEYFSETQRNKGNFPGRFSGRQFSNSRSEMNVSTLELGDSALYLCASSFERQNIYEQYFGPGTRLTVT.

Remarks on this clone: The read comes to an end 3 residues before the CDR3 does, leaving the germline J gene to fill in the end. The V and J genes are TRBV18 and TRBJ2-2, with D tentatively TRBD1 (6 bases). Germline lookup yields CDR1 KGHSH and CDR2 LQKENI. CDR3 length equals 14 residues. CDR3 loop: CASSLTGASEKLFF. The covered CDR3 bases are TGTGCCAGCTCGTTGACAGGTGCCTCTGAAAAG.

CDR3 amino acids: CASSSTLYTEAFF. Partial CDR3 DNA: TGTGCCAGCAGCTCGACACTTTACACTGAA. J is TRBJ1-1 and V is TRBV7-8; no clear D. Read sequence stops 3 residues before the CDR3 end, and the germline J gene provides the missing end. V was cut by 4 bases and J by 3 bases, with 9 bases left in between. CDR3 length equals 13 residues. Germline CDR1 SGHVS, CDR2 FQNEAQ.

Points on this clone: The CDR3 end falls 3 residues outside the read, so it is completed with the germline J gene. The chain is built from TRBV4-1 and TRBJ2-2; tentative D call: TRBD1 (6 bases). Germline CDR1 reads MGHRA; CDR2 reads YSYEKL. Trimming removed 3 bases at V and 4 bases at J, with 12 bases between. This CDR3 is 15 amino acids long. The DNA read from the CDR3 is TGCGCCAGCAGCCAGGGGGCGGCTGTCACCGGGGAG. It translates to CASSQGAAVTGE. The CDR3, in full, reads CASSQGAAVTGELFF.

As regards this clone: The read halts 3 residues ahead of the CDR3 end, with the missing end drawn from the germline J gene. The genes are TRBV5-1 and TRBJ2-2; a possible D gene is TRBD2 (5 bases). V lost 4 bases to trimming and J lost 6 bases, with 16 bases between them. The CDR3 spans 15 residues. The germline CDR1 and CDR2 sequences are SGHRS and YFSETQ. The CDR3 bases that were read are TGCGCCAGCAGCCCAAGGTCCGACGGGGCCGGGGAG. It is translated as CASSPRSDGAGE. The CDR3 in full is CASSPRSDGAGELFF.

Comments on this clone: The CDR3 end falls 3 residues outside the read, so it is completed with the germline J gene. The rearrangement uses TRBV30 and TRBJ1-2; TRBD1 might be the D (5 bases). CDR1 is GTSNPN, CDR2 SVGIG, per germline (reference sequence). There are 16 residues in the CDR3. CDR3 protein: CAWSVKPAVGENIYTF. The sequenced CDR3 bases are TGTGCCTGGAGTGTTAAGCCCGCGGTAGGGGAAAACATC.

The part of the CDR3 DNA that was read is TGCGCCAGCAGCTTGGGGGCAGCTACTGAA. Encoded protein: CASSLGAATE. The CDR3 in its entirety is CASSLGAATEAFF. The V and J genes are TRBV5-1 and TRBJ1-1, with D unresolved. From the germline J gene comes the end of the CDR3, since the read stops 3 residues before it. The CDR3 runs 13 residues. The V gene's germline CDR1 is SGHRS and CDR2 YFSETQ. The ends were cut back, 0 bases at V and 5 bases at J, with 8 bases in the middle.

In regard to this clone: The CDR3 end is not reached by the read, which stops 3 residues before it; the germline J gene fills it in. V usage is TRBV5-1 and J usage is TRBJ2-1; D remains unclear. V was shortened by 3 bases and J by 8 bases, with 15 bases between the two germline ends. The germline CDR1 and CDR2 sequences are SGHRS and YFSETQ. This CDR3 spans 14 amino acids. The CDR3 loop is CASSYIPSEDEQFF. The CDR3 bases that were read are TGCGCCAGCAGCTATATCCCTTCAGAGGATGAG.

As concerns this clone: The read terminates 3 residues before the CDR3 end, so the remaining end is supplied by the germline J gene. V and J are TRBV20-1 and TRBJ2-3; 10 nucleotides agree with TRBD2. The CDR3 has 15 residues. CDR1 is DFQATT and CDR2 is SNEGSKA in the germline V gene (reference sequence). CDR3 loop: CSALVASGSRETQYF. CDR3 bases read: TGCAGTGCCCTAGTGGCTAGCGGGAGTAGAGAGACG.

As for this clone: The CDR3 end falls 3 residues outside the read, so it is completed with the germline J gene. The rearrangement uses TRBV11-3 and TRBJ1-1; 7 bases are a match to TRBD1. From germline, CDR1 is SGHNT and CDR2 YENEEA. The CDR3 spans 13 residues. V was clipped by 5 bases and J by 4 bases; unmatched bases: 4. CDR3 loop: CASSQTGSTEAFF. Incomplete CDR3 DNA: TGTGCCAGCAGCCAGACAGGGAGCACTGAA.

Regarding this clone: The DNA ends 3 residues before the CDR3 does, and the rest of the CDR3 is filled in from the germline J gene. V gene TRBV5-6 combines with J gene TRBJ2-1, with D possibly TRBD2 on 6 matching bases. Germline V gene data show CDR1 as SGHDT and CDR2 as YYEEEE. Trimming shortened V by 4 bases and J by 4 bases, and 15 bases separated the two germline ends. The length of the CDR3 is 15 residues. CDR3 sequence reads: CASSAPGLAYNEQFF. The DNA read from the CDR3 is TGTGCCAGCAGCGCCCCGGGACTGGCGTACAATGAG.

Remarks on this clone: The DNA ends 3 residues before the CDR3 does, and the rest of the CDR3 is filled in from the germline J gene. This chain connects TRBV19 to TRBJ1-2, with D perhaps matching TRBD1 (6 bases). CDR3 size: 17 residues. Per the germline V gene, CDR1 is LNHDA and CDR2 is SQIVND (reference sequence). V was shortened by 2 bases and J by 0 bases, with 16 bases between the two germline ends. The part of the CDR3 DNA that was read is TGTGCCAGTAGTATAAGGGGGACGGCACGAGCTAACTATGGC. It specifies CASSIRGTARANYG. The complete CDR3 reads CASSIRGTARANYGYTF.

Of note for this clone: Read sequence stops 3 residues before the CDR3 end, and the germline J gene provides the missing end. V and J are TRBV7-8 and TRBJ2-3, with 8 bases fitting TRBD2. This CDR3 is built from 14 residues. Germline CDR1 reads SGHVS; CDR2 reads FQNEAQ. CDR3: CASSLGLAWETQYF. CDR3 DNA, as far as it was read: TGTGCCAGCAGCTTAGGACTAGCGTGGGAGACG.

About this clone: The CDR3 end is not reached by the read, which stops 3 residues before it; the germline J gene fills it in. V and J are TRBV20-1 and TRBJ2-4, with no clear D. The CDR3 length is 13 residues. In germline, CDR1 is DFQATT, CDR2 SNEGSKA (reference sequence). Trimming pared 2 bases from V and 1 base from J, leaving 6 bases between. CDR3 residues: CSARWAAKNIQYF. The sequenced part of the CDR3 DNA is TGCAGTGCTAGATGGGCGGCCAAAAACATT.

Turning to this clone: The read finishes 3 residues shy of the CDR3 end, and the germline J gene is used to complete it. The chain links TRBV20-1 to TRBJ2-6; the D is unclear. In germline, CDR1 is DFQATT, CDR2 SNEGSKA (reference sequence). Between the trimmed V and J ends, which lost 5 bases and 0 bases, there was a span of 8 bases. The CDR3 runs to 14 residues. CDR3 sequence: CSAHSSSGANVLTF. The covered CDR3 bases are TGCAGTGCTCACTCTAGCTCTGGGGCCAACGTC.

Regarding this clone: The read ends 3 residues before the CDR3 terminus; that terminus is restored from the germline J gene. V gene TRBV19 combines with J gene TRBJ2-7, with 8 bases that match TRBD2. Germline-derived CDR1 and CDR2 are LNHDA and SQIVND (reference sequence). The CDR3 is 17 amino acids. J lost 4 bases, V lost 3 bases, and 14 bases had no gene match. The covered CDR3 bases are TGTGCCAGTAGTATTTTATCGATAACTAGCGGCATTTACGAG. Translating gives CASSILSITSGIYE. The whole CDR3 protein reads CASSILSITSGIYEQYF. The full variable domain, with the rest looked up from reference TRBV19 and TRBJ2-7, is DGGITQSPKYLFRKEGQNVTLSCEQNLNHDAMYWYRQDPGQGLRLIYYSQIVNDFQKGDIAEGYSVSREKKESFPLTVTSAQKNPTAFYLCASSILSITSGIYEQYFGPGTRLTVT.

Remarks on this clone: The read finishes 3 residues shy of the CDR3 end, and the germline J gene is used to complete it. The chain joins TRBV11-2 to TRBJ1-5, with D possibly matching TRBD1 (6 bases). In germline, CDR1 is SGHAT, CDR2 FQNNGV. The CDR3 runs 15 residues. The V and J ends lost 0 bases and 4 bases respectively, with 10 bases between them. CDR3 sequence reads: CASSLDGGANQPQHF. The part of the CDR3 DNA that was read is TGTGCCAGCAGCTTAGATGGGGGGGCTAATCAGCCC.

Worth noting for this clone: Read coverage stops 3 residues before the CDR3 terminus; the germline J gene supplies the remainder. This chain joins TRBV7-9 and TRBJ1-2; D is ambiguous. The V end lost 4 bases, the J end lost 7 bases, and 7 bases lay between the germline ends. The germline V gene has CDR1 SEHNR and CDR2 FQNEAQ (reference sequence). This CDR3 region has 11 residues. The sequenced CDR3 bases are TGTGCCAGCAGCTCCACGGGTGGC. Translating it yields CASSSTGG. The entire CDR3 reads CASSSTGGYTF.

This CDR3 is CASSLGGQGELFF. Partial CDR3 DNA: TGTGCCAGCAGCTTGGGGGGGCAGGGGGAG. The chain links TRBV5-4 to TRBJ2-2; D perhaps matches TRBD1 (6 bases). The CDR3 end falls 3 residues outside the read, so it is completed with the germline J gene. Trimming took off 0 bases at V and 8 bases at J, with 8 bases between the two ends. The CDR3 sequence is 13 residues long. The germline gives CDR1 SGHNT, CDR2 YYREEE (reference sequence).

Partial CDR3 DNA: TGTGCCTGGACCCTAGCGGGAGGGTCAGATACG. The encoded protein is CAWTLAGGSDT. The entire CDR3 protein is CAWTLAGGSDTQYF. The chain couples TRBV30 to TRBJ2-3; 12 bases match TRBD2. The read terminates 3 residues before the CDR3 end, so the remaining end is supplied by the germline J gene. V lost 4 bases to trimming and J lost 4 bases; unmatched junction nucleotides: 3. Germline V gene lookup returns CDR1 GTSNPN and CDR2 SVGIG (reference sequence). This CDR3 has 14 residues.

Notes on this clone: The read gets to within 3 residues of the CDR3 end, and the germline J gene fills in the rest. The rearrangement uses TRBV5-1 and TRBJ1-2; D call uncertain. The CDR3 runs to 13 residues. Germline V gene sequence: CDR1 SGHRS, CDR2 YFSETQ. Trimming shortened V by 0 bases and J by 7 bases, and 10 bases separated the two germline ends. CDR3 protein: CASSLVAGFGYTF. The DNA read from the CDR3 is TGCGCCAGCAGCTTGGTGGCGGGGTTTGGC.

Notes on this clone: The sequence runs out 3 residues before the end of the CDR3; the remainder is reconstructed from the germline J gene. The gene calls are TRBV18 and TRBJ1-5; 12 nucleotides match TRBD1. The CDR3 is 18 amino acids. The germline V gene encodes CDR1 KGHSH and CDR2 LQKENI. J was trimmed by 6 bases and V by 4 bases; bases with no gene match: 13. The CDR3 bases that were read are TGTGCCAGCTCACTAACCGGGACAGGGGGCCGGTCGGGTCAGCCC. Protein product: CASSLTGTGGRSGQP. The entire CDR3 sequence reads CASSLTGTGGRSGQPQHF.

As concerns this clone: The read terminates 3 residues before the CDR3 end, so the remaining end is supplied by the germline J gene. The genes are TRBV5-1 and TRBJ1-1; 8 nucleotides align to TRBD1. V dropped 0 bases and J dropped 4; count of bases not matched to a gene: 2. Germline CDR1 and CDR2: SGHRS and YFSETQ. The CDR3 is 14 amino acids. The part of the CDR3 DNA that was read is TGCGCCAGCAGCTTGGGACAGGGGAGCACTGAA. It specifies CASSLGQGSTE. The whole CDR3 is CASSLGQGSTEAFF.